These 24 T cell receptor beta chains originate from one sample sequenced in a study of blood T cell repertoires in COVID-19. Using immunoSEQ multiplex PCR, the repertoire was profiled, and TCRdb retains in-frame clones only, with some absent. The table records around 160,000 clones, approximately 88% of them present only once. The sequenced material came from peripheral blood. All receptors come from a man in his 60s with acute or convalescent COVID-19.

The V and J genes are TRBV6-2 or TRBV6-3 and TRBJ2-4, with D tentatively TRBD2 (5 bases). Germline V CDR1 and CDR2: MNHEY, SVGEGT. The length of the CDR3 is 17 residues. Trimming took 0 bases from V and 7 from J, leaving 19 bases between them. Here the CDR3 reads CASSYSRRSRGVNIQYF. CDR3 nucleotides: TGTGCCAGCAGTTACTCGAGAAGATCCCGGGGAGTGAACATTCAGTACTTC.

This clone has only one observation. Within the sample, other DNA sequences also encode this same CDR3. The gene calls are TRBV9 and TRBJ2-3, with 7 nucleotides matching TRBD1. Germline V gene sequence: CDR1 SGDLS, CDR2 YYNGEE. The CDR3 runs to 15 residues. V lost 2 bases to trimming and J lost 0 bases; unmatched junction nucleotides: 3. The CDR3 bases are TGTGCCAGCAGCGTTGGGACAGCTAGCACAGATACGCAGTATTTT. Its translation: CASSVGTASTDTQYF.

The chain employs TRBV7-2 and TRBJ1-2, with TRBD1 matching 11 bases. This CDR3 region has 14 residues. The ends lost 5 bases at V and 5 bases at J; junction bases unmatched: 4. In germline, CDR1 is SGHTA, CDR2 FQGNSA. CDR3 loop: CASSKGQGAYGYTF. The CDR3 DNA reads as TGTGCCAGCAGCAAAGGACAGGGGGCATATGGCTACACCTTC. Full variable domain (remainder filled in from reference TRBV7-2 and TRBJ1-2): GAGVSQSPSNKVTEKGKDVELRCDPISGHTALYWYRQSLGQGLEFLIYFQGNSAPDKSGLPSDRFSAERTGGSVSTLTIQRTQQEDSAVYLCASSKGQGAYGYTFGSGTRLTVV.

The CDR3 bases are TGTGCCAGCAGCGGACTAGCGGGAGGCGGGGAGCTGTTTTTT. This gives the protein CASSGLAGGGELFF. This chain connects TRBV6-5 to TRBJ2-2; 14 positions match TRBD2. The J segment lost 7 bases and the V segment lost 6 bases, leaving 1 base of the junction unmatched. CDR1 and CDR2 from the germline V gene are MNHEY and SVGAGI. The CDR3 is 14 amino acids.

The CDR3 is CASSLSLLAGYGYTF. DNA for the CDR3: TGTGCCAGCAGTTTATCTCTTCTGGCAGGCTATGGCTACACCTTC. This chain uses TRBV27 with TRBJ1-2; no clear D gene. The CDR3 loop spans 15 amino acids. From germline, CDR1 is MNHEY and CDR2 SMNVEV (reference sequence). Trimming left V 0 bases short and J 4 bases short, with 12 bases between.

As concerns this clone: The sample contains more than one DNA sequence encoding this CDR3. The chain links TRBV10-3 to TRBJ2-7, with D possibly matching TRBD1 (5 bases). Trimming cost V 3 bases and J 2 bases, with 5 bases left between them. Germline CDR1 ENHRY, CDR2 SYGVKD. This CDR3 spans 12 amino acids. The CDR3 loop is CAISEGAYEQYF. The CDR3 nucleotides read TGTGCCATCAGTGAAGGGGCCTACGAGCAGTACTTC.

The CDR3 sequence is CASSSGQGNTEAFF. The CDR3 DNA sequence: TGTGCCAGCAGCTCCGGACAGGGGAACACTGAAGCTTTCTTT. This chain joins TRBV7-6 and TRBJ1-1, with TRBD1 identical over 8 bases. With 4 bases clipped from V and 1 base from J, the junction kept 2 bases outside the gene matches. The CDR3 covers 14 residues. Germline CDR1 SGHVS, CDR2 FNYEAQ.

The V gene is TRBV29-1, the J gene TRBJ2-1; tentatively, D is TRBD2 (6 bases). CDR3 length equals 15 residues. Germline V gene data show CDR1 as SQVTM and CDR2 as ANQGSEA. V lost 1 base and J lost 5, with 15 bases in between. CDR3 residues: CSVEGGQRVNNEQFF. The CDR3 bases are TGCAGCGTTGAAGGGGGCCAGCGGGTCAACAATGAGCAGTTCTTC.

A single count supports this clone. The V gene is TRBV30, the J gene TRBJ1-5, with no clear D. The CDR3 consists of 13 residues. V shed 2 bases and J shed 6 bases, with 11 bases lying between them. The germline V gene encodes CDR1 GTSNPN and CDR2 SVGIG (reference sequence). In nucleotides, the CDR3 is TGTGCCTGGAGTTCGAGGGTGGGTCAGCCCCAGCATTTT. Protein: CAWSSRVGQPQHF.

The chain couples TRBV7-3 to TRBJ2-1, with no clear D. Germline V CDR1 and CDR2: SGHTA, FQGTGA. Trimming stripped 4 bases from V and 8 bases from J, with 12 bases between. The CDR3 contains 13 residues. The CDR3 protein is CASSSYLSDEQFF. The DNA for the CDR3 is TGTGCCAGCAGCTCATATTTAAGCGATGAGCAGTTCTTC.

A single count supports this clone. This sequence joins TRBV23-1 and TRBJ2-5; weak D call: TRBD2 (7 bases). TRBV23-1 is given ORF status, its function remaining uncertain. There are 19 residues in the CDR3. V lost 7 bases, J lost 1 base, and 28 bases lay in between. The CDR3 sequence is CASIEGGGSTGTRQETQYF. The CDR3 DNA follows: TGCGCCAGCATAGAAGGGGGGGGGTCGACAGGAACCCGCCAAGAGACCCAGTACTTC.

CDR3 protein: CASSPRAVKGGYTF. The CDR3 DNA is TGTGCCAGCAGCCCCAGGGCGGTTAAGGGAGGCTACACCTTC. J is TRBJ1-2 and V is TRBV7-9; maybe TRBD1 (5 bases). Deletions cut 5 bases from V and 8 bases from J, with 18 bases between. Germline CDR1 SEHNR, CDR2 FQNEAQ (reference sequence). The CDR3 extends over 14 amino acids.

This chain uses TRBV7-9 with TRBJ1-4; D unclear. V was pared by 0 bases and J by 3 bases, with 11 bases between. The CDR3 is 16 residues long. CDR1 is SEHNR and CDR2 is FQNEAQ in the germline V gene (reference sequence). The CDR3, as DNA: TGTGCCAGCAGCTTAGCGGAGGCCGCGGCTAATGAAAAACTGTTTTTT. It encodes CASSLAEAAANEKLFF.

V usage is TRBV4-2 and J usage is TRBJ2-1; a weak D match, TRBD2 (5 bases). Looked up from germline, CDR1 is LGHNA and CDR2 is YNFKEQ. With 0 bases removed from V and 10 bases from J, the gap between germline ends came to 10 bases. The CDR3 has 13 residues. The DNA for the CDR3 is TGTGCCAGCAGCCAAGATTCGGGAAGCGAGCAGTTCTTC. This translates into CASSQDSGSEQFF.

As DNA, the CDR3 is TGTGCCTGGAGGGTGACAGGGGTGAACACTGAAGCTTTCTTT. This encodes CAWRVTGVNTEAFF. J is TRBJ1-1 and V is TRBV30, with 8 bases fitting TRBD1. Germline CDR1 is GTSNPN and CDR2 is SVGIG (reference sequence). This CDR3 is built from 14 residues. V lost 3 bases to trimming and J lost 0 bases; unmatched junction nucleotides: 3.

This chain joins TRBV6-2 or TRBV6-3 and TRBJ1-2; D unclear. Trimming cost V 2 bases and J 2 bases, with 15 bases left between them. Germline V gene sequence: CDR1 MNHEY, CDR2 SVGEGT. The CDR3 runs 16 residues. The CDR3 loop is CASSYGEYERNYGYTF. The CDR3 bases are TGTGCCAGCAGTTACGGAGAGTACGAAAGAAACTATGGCTACACCTTC.

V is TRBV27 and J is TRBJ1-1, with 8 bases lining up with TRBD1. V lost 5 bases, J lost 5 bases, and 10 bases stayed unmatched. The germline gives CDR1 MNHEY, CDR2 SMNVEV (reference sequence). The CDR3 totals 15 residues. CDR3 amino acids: CASSLTGTGRTEAFF. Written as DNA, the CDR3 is TGTGCCAGCAGTCTCACCGGGACAGGCAGAACTGAAGCTTTCTTT.

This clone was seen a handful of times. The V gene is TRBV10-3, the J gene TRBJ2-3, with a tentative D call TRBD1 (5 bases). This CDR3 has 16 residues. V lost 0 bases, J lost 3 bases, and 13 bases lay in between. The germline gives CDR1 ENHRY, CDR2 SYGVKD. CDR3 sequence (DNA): TGTGCCATCAGTGAGTCGTGGGGCAGGGTGACAGATACGCAGTATTTT. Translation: CAISESWGRVTDTQYF.

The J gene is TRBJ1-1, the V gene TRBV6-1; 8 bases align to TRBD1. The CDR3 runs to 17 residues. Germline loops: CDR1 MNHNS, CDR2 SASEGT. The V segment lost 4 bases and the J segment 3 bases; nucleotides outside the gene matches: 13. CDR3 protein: CASSGTGRGGWDTEAFF. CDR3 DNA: TGTGCCAGCAGTGGGACAGGGAGAGGGGGCTGGGACACTGAAGCTTTCTTT.

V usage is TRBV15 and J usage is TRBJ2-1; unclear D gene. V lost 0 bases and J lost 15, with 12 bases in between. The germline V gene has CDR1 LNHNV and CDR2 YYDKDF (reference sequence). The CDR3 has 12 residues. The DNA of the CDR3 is TGTGCCACCAGCAGAGATCCGGCGGAGAGGTTCTTC. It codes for CATSRDPAERFF.

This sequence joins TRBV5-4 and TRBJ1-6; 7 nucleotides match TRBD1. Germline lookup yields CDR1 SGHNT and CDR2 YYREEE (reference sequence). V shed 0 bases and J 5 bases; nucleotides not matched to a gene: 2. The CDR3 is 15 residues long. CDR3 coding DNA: TGTGCCAGCAGCTTGGTACAGGGGAATAATTCACCCCTCCACTTT. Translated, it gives CASSLVQGNNSPLHF.

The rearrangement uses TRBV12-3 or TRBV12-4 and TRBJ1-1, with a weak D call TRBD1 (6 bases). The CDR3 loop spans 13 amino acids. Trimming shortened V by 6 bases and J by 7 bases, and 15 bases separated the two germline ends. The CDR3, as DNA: TGTGCCAGCAGACTACAGGGCATTGGTGAAGCTTTCTTT. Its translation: CASRLQGIGEAFF.

This CDR3 is CASSSTGTGLNYGYTF. The CDR3 region has the DNA TGTGCCAGCAGTTCCACCGGGACAGGACTTAACTATGGCTACACCTTC. V usage is TRBV6-6 and J usage is TRBJ1-2; 8 nucleotides line up with TRBD1. CDR1 is MNHNY, CDR2 SVGAGI, per germline (reference sequence). The CDR3 runs to 16 residues. Trimming at V came to 4 bases and at J to 1 base, leaving 8 bases not matched to a gene.

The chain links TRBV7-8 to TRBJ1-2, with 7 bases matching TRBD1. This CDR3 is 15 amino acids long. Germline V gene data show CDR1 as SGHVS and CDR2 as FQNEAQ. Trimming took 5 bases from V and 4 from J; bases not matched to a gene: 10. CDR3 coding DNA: TGTGCCAGCAGCGCGACAGGGCCTCGCGGCTATGGCTACACCTTC. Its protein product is CASSATGPRGYGYTF.